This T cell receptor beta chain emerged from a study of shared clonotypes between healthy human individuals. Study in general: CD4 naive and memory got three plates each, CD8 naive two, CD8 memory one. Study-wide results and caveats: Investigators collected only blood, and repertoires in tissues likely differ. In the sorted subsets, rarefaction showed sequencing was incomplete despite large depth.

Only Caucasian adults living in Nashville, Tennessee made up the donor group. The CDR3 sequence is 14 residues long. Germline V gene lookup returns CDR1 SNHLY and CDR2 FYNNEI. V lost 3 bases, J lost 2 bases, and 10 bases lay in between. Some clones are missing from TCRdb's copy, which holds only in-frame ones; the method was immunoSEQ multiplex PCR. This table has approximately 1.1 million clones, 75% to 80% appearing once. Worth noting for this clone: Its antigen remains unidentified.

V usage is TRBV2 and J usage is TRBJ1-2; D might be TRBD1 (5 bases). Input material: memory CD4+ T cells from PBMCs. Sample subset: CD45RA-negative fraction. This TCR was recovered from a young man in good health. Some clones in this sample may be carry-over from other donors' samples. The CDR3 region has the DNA TGTGCCAGCAGTGACCCGGGGCAAAACTATGGCTACACCTTC. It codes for CASSDPGQNYGYTF.